These 9 T cell receptor beta chains share one sample of origin, sequenced in a study of OX40 agonist ivuxolimab in advanced cancers. The repertoire was sequenced with immunoSEQ multiplex PCR; TCRdb's copy has only in-frame clones and lacks some. The sample has tens of thousands of clones, roughly 89% seen once; the top ten hold around 0.18%. The source material was CD4+ or CD8+ T cells sorted from blood, sampled in a trial of the OX40 agonist ivuxolimab. Receptors were obtained from an adult with an advanced solid tumor such as melanoma, head and neck, liver or kidney cancer.

The chain links TRBV10-3 to TRBJ1-6, with 7 positions matching TRBD1. This CDR3 spans 15 amino acids. With V trimmed by 5 bases and J by 7 bases, 8 bases remained unmatched. Germline CDR1 reads ENHRY; CDR2 reads SYGVKD. In DNA form, the CDR3 reads TGTGCCATCAGTAGATCCGGGACAGAGAATTCACCCCTCCACTTT. As protein: CAISRSGTENSPLHF.

The rearrangement joins TRBV11-2 to TRBJ2-5; 8 positions agree with TRBD2. Trimming took 1 base from V and 5 from J; bases not matched to a gene: 12. This CDR3 is built from 17 residues. Germline V CDR1 and CDR2: SGHAT, FQNNGV. For the CDR3, the DNA is TGTGCCAGCAGCTTAGTCTTATTAGCGGGACCTGGGGAGACCCAGTACTTC. Translated: CASSLVLLAGPGETQYF.

The chain employs TRBV5-6 and TRBJ2-5; TRBD1 matches at 7 bases. Germline-derived CDR1 and CDR2 are SGHDT and YYEEEE. The V and J ends lost 0 bases and 14 bases, in that order; junction bases with no gene match: 1. This CDR3 spans 10 amino acids. DNA for the CDR3: TGTGCCAGCAGCTTGGGACAGGGTTACTTC. Its protein product is CASSLGQGYF.

The chain recombines TRBV2 with TRBJ1-5; D may be TRBD1 (6 bases). V lost 6 bases to trimming and J lost 3 bases, with 15 bases between them. This CDR3 is built from 15 residues. Germline V lookup: CDR1 SNHLY, CDR2 FYNNEI. CDR3 nucleotides: TGTGCCAGCAGCGCCATTGGACAGTACAATCAGCCCCAGCATTTT. It yields the protein CASSAIGQYNQPQHF.

CDR3 coding DNA: TGTGCCAGCAGTTTAACGCAGGGATTAGGCGGGGAGCTGTTTTTT. Translated, it gives CASSLTQGLGGELFF. The V call is TRBV28, the J call TRBJ2-2; weak D call: TRBD1 (5 bases). The CDR3 sequence is 15 residues long. Germline CDR1 reads MDHEN; CDR2 reads SYDVKM. Trimming removed 2 bases from V and 7 bases from J, with 14 bases in between.

The V and J genes are TRBV6-1 and TRBJ1-2; 9 bases line up with TRBD1. J was trimmed by 5 bases and V by 2 bases; bases with no gene match: 9. This CDR3 has 16 amino acids. Germline V gives CDR1 MNHNS, CDR2 SASEGT. The DNA for the CDR3 is TGTGCCAGCAGTGAATTAAGATCCGGGACAGGGTATGGCTACACCTTC. This sequence encodes CASSELRSGTGYGYTF.

The chain links TRBV27 to TRBJ2-2; D gene ambiguous. The V and J ends lost 1 base and 3 bases respectively, with 15 bases between them. The germline gives CDR1 MNHEY, CDR2 SMNVEV (reference sequence). The CDR3 consists of 17 residues. CDR3 nucleotide sequence: TGTGCCAGCAGTTTATGGGGATGGAAGAGCGACACCGGGGAGCTGTTTTTT. It codes for CASSLWGWKSDTGELFF.

This chain joins TRBV5-1 and TRBJ2-4, with a weak D call TRBD1 (6 bases). The CDR3 totals 15 residues. V lost 4 bases and J lost 6, with 17 bases in between. CDR1 is SGHRS, CDR2 YFSETQ, per germline. CDR3 nucleotides: TGCGCCAGCAGCGGCAGGGGCGCGGTTGGAAACATTCAGTACTTC. Translating gives CASSGRGAVGNIQYF.

This clone was seen a few times. The chain links TRBV20-1 to TRBJ1-1; a possible D gene is TRBD1 (5 bases). The length of the CDR3 is 11 residues. The germline V gene encodes CDR1 DFQATT and CDR2 SNEGSKA (reference sequence). Between the trimmed V and J ends, which lost 8 bases and 2 bases, there was a span of 9 bases. CDR3 amino acids: CSIGGNTEAFF. The CDR3 DNA reads TGCAGTATCGGGGGAAACACTGAAGCTTTCTTT.